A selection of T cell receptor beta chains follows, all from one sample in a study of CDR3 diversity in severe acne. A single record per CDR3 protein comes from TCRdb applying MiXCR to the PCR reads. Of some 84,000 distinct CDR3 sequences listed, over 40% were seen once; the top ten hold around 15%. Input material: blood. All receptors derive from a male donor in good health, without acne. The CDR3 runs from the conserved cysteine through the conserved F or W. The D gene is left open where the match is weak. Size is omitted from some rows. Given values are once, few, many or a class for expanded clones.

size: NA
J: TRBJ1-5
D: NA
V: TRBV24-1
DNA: TGTGCCACCTCTCGGGCAGGGGCCGAGGCTCAGCCCCAGCATTTT
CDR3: CATSRAGAEAQPQHF

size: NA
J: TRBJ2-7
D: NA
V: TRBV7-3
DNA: TGTGCCAGCAGCTTAGATAGGACCTACGAGCAGCACTTC
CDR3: CASSLDRTYEQHF

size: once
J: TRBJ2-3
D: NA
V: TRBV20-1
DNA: TGCAGTGCTAGAGGGGGGCGGGTCACAGATACGCAGTATTTT
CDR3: CSARGGRVTDTQYF

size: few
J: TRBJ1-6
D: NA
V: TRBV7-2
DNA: TGTGCCAGCAGCTCGGCCAACAATTCACCCCTCCACTTT
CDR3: CASSSANNSPLHF

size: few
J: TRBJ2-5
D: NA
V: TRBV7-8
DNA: TGTGCCAGCAGCTCCCTGAAGGGGACGGAGACCCAGTACTTC
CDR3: CASSSLKGTETQYF

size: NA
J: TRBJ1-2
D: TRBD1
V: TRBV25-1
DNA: TGTGCCAGCAGTGATACAGGGGGATGGTGGGGCTACACCTTC
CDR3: CASSDTGGWWGYTF

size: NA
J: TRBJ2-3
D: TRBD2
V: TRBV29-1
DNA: TGCAGCGTATCCAGTGGGAGGGCAGGCACAGATACGCAGTATTTT
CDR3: CSVSSGRAGTDTQYF

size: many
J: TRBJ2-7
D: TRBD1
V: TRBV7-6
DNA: TGTGCCAGCAGTTTTGGGACAGGGACCTACGAGCAGTACTTC
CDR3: CASSFGTGTYEQYF

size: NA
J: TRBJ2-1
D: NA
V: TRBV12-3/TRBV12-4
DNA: TGTGCCAGCAGTTTAGCGGGGGGGCCGAAGGATGAGCAGTTCTTC
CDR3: CASSLAGGPKDEQFF

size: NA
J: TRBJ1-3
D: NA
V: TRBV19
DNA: TGTGCCAGTAGCTATGGGCCCGGAAACACCATATATTTT
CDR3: CASSYGPGNTIYF

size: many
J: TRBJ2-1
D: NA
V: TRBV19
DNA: TGTGCCAGTACCCTAGGGGGGACTAACGGCAATGAGCAGTTCTTC
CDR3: CASTLGGTNGNEQFF

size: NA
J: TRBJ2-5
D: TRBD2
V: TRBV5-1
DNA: TGCGCCAGCAGCTACGGGACTAGGCAGTACTTC
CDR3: CASSYGTRQYF

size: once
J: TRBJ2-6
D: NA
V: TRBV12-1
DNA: TGTGCCAGCAGCTTATGGGTGGGCGCCAACGTCCTGACTTTC
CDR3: CASSLWVGANVLTF

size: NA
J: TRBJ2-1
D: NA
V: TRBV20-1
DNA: TGCAGTGCTAGGGAGCTCCGAACAACGAATGAGCAGTTCTTC
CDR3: CSARELRTTNEQFF

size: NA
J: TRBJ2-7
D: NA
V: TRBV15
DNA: TGTGCCACCAGCAGAGATCCCTTGACAGTTGGTTCCTTCTACGAGCAGTACTTC
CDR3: CATSRDPLTVGSFYEQYF

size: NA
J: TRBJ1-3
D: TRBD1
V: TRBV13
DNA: TGTGCCAGCAGGTCCACAGGGGAGGGAAACACCATATATTTT
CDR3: CASRSTGEGNTIYF

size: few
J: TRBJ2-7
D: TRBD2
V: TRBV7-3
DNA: TGTGCCAGCAGCCAAGAACGGGGTCTAGCGGCCTACGAGCAGTACTTC
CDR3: CASSQERGLAAYEQYF

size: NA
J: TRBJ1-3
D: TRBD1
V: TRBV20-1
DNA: TGCAGCGCTACCCGGGACAGAACCCCTGGAAACACCATATATTTT
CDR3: CSATRDRTPGNTIYF

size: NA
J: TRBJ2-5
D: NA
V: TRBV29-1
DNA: TGCACCGTGTCTCCAGCGGGACAGCAGTACTTC
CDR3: CTVSPAGQQYF

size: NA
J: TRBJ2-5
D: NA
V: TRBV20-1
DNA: TGCAGTGCTAGAGGGGGATCCAGGGTGGAGACCCAGTACTTC
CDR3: CSARGGSRVETQYF

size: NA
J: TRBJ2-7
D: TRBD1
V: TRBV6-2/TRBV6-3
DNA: TGTGCCAGCAGTTACCAATCCGGGACAGGGCTCTACGAGCAGTACTTC
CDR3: CASSYQSGTGLYEQYF

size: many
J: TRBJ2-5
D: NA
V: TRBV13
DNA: TGTGCCAGCAGCTTAGTCGGGACCCAGTACTTC
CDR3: CASSLVGTQYF

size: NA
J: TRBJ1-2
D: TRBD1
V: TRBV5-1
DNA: TGCGCCAGCAGCGAACCGACAGGGTTCAGGCCATATGGCTACACCTTC
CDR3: CASSEPTGFRPYGYTF

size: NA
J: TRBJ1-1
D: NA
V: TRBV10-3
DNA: TGTGCCAGCAGTACTAGGGGGACACCAAACACTGAAGCTTTCTTT
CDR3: CASSTRGTPNTEAFF